These T cell receptor beta chains were read from a single sample in a study of blood T cell repertoires in COVID-19. The repertoire was sequenced with immunoSEQ multiplex PCR; TCRdb's copy has only in-frame clones and lacks some. The data hold tens of thousands of clones, with 77% observed a single time. Source material: peripheral blood. These receptors were obtained from a human donor in a cohort sampled during active COVID-19. The CDR3 runs from the conserved cysteine through the conserved F or W. A D gene is named only where the DNA matches it firmly. Clone size is given for some rows only: seen once, a few or many times, or a class if the clone is expanded.

clone_size: -
d_call: -
j_call: TRBJ1-2
v_call: TRBV25-1
cdr3_nt: TGTGCCAGCAGTGCCCCGACTCAAGGGGGCTATGGCTACACCTTC
cdr3_aa: CASSAPTQGGYGYTF

clone_size: -
d_call: -
j_call: TRBJ1-1
v_call: TRBV5-6
cdr3_nt: TGTGCCAGCAGCTGGGAGGGGAATGAAGCTTTCTTT
cdr3_aa: CASSWEGNEAFF

clone_size: -
d_call: -
j_call: TRBJ1-1
v_call: TRBV5-4
cdr3_nt: TGTGCCAGCAGCCCCTGGGAGGGGAACACTGAAGCTTTCTTT
cdr3_aa: CASSPWEGNTEAFF

clone_size: -
d_call: -
j_call: TRBJ2-6
v_call: TRBV29-1
cdr3_nt: TGCAGCGTCCGCAGTCCTTCTGTTCCTGGGGCCAACGTCCTGACTTTC
cdr3_aa: CSVRSPSVPGANVLTF

clone_size: -
d_call: -
j_call: TRBJ2-1
v_call: TRBV28
cdr3_nt: TGTGCCAGCAGTTTCCTAGCGTCGAGCTCCTACAATGAGCAGTTCTTC
cdr3_aa: CASSFLASSSYNEQFF

clone_size: few
d_call: TRBD2
j_call: TRBJ2-1
v_call: TRBV20-1
cdr3_nt: TGCAGTGCTAGTCTAGCGGGGGTAATAAATGAGCAGTTCTTC
cdr3_aa: CSASLAGVINEQFF

clone_size: -
d_call: -
j_call: TRBJ2-1
v_call: TRBV28
cdr3_nt: TGTGCCAGCAGCAACGACAGAAGCTCCTACAATGAGCAGTTCTTC
cdr3_aa: CASSNDRSSYNEQFF

clone_size: -
d_call: TRBD2
j_call: TRBJ2-2
v_call: TRBV19
cdr3_nt: TGTGCCAGTAGCCAACTAGCGGGAGGGACCGGGGAGCTGTTTTTT
cdr3_aa: CASSQLAGGTGELFF

clone_size: -
d_call: -
j_call: TRBJ1-2
v_call: TRBV24-1
cdr3_nt: TGTGCCACCACCAGCGGAGAAGGCTATGGCTACACCTTC
cdr3_aa: CATTSGEGYGYTF

clone_size: -
d_call: -
j_call: TRBJ2-5
v_call: TRBV7-2
cdr3_nt: TGTGCCAGCAGCCGGGACTCGACCAAGGAGACCCAGTACTTC
cdr3_aa: CASSRDSTKETQYF

clone_size: -
d_call: TRBD1
j_call: TRBJ2-1
v_call: TRBV19
cdr3_nt: TGTGCCAGTAGTATTCGGCCCGGGACAGGGCACAATGAGCAGTTCTTC
cdr3_aa: CASSIRPGTGHNEQFF

clone_size: -
d_call: TRBD1
j_call: TRBJ1-4
v_call: TRBV11-2
cdr3_nt: TGTGCCAGCAGCTCTCGACAGGGGGGTGAAAAACTGTTTTTT
cdr3_aa: CASSSRQGGEKLFF

clone_size: -
d_call: -
j_call: TRBJ1-6
v_call: TRBV19
cdr3_nt: TGTGCCAGTAGTCTCTCCGGGGGGGGGTCACCCCTCCACTTT
cdr3_aa: CASSLSGGGSPLHF

clone_size: -
d_call: TRBD1
j_call: TRBJ2-7
v_call: TRBV18
cdr3_nt: TGTGCCAGCTCACCCGACAGGGCGTCGGGACCAGACTCCTACGAGCAGTACTTC
cdr3_aa: CASSPDRASGPDSYEQYF

clone_size: -
d_call: -
j_call: TRBJ2-1
v_call: TRBV7-6
cdr3_nt: TGTGCCAGCAGCCCCGAGTTAGGGAGCTCCTACAATGAGCAGTTCTTC
cdr3_aa: CASSPELGSSYNEQFF

clone_size: -
d_call: -
j_call: TRBJ1-3
v_call: TRBV5-4
cdr3_nt: TGTGCCAGCTTTGACAGAAGGTTGCCCGGAAACACCATATATTTT
cdr3_aa: CASFDRRLPGNTIYF

clone_size: few
d_call: TRBD1
j_call: TRBJ1-1
v_call: TRBV10-3
cdr3_nt: TGTGCCATCAGTGACAGGGGGCGAAGCGCTGAAGCTTTCTTT
cdr3_aa: CAISDRGRSAEAFF

clone_size: -
d_call: -
j_call: TRBJ2-5
v_call: TRBV5-4
cdr3_nt: TGTGCCAGCAGCTTGGCGGACCAAGAGACCCAGTACTTC
cdr3_aa: CASSLADQETQYF

clone_size: once
d_call: TRBD2
j_call: TRBJ2-7
v_call: TRBV7-2
cdr3_nt: TGTGCCAGCAGCATCACTAGCGGGGAGACCTACGAGCAGTACTTC
cdr3_aa: CASSITSGETYEQYF

clone_size: -
d_call: TRBD2
j_call: TRBJ2-2
v_call: TRBV15
cdr3_nt: TGTGCCACCAGCAGACGACTCGGGGGGGCGGGTACCGGGGAGCTGTTTTTT
cdr3_aa: CATSRRLGGAGTGELFF

clone_size: -
d_call: -
j_call: TRBJ1-2
v_call: TRBV3-1/TRBV3-2
cdr3_nt: TGTGCCAGCAGCCAAGATGGCAGGGGCAGCTATGGCTACACCTTC
cdr3_aa: CASSQDGRGSYGYTF

clone_size: -
d_call: -
j_call: TRBJ2-1
v_call: TRBV27
cdr3_nt: TGTGCCAGCAGCCCCGCCGGGACCCAGGGGGGAGGTGAGCAGTTCTTC
cdr3_aa: CASSPAGTQGGGEQFF

clone_size: -
d_call: TRBD2
j_call: TRBJ2-7
v_call: TRBV4-3
cdr3_nt: TGCGCCAGCAGCCAAGAACGTAGCGGGGGGGAATACGAGCAGTACTTC
cdr3_aa: CASSQERSGGEYEQYF

clone_size: few
d_call: TRBD1
j_call: TRBJ2-7
v_call: TRBV11-3
cdr3_nt: TGTGCCAGCAGCTTAGCCGGGACAGGGACCTACGAGCAGTACTTC
cdr3_aa: CASSLAGTGTYEQYF

clone_size: -
d_call: -
j_call: TRBJ1-5
v_call: TRBV15
cdr3_nt: TGTGCCACCAGCATGACAGGCCTCAATCAGCCCCAGCATTTT
cdr3_aa: CATSMTGLNQPQHF

clone_size: -
d_call: -
j_call: TRBJ2-7
v_call: TRBV21-1
cdr3_nt: TGTGCCAGCAGCAATGGGACACAGGAGCAGTACTTC
cdr3_aa: CASSNGTQEQYF

clone_size: -
d_call: TRBD1
j_call: TRBJ2-3
v_call: TRBV6-5
cdr3_nt: TGTGCCAGCACCTACGGGGGACAGGGGACAGATACGCAGTATTTT
cdr3_aa: CASTYGGQGTDTQYF

clone_size: -
d_call: TRBD2
j_call: TRBJ2-5
v_call: TRBV4-3
cdr3_nt: TGCGCCAGCAGCCAAGGTCTAGCGGGGGTTAAGAGAACCCAGTACTTC
cdr3_aa: CASSQGLAGVKRTQYF

clone_size: -
d_call: -
j_call: TRBJ2-2
v_call: TRBV14
cdr3_nt: TGTGCCAGCAGCGCCACAGGCTTGAACACCGGGGAGCTGTTTTTT
cdr3_aa: CASSATGLNTGELFF

clone_size: -
d_call: TRBD2
j_call: TRBJ2-1
v_call: TRBV11-2
cdr3_nt: TGTGCCAGCAGCTTAACATCGGGGGCTAGCGGGAGGGCTAATGAGCAGTTCTTC
cdr3_aa: CASSLTSGASGRANEQFF

clone_size: -
d_call: -
j_call: TRBJ1-4
v_call: TRBV3-1/TRBV3-2
cdr3_nt: TGTGCCAGCAGCCAAGATGGGAGGTTAGGGGAAAAACTGTTTTTT
cdr3_aa: CASSQDGRLGEKLFF

clone_size: -
d_call: -
j_call: TRBJ1-3
v_call: TRBV9
cdr3_nt: TGTGCCAGCAGCAAGGACACCACGGCTCTATCCGGAAACACCATATATTTT
cdr3_aa: CASSKDTTALSGNTIYF

clone_size: -
d_call: TRBD1
j_call: TRBJ1-4
v_call: TRBV5-1
cdr3_nt: TGCGCCAGCAGCTCCCGACAGGGGGCAACTAATGAAAAACTGTTTTTT
cdr3_aa: CASSSRQGATNEKLFF

clone_size: -
d_call: TRBD2
j_call: TRBJ2-7
v_call: TRBV11-2
cdr3_nt: TGTGCCAGCAGCTTGGTAGCGGGAGCGTACGAGCAGTACTTC
cdr3_aa: CASSLVAGAYEQYF

clone_size: -
d_call: TRBD1
j_call: TRBJ2-5
v_call: TRBV2
cdr3_nt: TGTGCCAGCAGAGGCCGGGACAGGGGTCCCAACCAGACCCAGTACTTC
cdr3_aa: CASRGRDRGPNQTQYF

clone_size: -
d_call: TRBD2
j_call: TRBJ2-7
v_call: TRBV7-9
cdr3_nt: TGTGCCAGCAGCTTAGTTGGGCTAGCGGGACGGCACCACGAGCAGTACTTC
cdr3_aa: CASSLVGLAGRHHEQYF

clone_size: -
d_call: -
j_call: TRBJ1-3
v_call: TRBV19
cdr3_nt: TGTGCCAGTAGTAAGACTACGAGCTCTGGAAACACCATATATTTT
cdr3_aa: CASSKTTSSGNTIYF